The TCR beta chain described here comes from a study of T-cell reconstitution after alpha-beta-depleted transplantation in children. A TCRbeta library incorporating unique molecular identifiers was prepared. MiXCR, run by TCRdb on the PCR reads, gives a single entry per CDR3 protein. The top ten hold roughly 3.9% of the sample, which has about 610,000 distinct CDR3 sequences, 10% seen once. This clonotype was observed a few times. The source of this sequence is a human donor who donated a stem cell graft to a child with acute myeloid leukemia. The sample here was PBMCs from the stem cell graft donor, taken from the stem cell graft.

CDR3 residues: CASSQDRPANYGYTF. Here the CDR3 DNA reads TGTGCCAGCAGCCAAGATAGGCCGGCTAACTATGGCTACACCTTC. This sequence joins TRBV4-2 and TRBJ1-2; D is ambiguous. CDR3 size: 15 residues. Trimming left V 0 bases short and J 0 bases short, with 8 bases between. Germline assignment: CDR1 LGHNA and CDR2 YNFKEQ.